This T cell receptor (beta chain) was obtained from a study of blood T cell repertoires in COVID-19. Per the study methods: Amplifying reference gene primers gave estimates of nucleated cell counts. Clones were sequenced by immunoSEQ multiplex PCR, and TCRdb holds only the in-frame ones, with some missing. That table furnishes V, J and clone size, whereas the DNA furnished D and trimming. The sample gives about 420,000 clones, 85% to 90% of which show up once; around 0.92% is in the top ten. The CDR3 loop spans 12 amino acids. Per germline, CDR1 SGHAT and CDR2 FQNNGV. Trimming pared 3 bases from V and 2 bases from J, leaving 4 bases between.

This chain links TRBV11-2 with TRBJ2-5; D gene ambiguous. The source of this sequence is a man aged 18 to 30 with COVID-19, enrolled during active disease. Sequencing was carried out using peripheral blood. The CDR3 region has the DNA TGTGCCAGCAGCTTCCTGCAAGAGACCCAGTACTTC. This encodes CASSFLQETQYF.